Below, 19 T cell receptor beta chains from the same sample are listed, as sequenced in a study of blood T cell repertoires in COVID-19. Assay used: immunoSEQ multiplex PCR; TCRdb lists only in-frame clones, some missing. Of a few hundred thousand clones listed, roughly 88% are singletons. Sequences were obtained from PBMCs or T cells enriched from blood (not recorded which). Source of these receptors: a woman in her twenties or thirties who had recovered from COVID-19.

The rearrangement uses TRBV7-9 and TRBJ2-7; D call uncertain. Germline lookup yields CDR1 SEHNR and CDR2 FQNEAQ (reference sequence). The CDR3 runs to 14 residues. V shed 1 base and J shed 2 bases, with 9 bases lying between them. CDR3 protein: CASSLGRSPYEQYF. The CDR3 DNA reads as TGTGCCAGCAGCTTAGGCAGGTCACCCTACGAGCAGTACTTC.

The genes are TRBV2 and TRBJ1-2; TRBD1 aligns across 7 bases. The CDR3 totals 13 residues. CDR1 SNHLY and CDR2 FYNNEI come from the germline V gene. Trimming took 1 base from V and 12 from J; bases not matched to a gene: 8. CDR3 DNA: TGTGCCAGCAGTGAAGGTACCCCACAGGGGCACACCTTC. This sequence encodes CASSEGTPQGHTF.

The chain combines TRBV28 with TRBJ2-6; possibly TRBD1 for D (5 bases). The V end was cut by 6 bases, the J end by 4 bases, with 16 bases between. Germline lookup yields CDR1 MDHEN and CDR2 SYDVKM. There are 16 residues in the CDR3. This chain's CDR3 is CASSNLRVSGANVLTF. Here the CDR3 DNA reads TGTGCCAGCAGCAACCTCAGGGTCTCCGGGGCCAACGTCCTGACTTTC.

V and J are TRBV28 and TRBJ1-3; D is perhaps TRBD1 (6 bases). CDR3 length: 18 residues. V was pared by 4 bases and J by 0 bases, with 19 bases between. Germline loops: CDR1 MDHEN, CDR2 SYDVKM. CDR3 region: CASSSMILGTSSGNTIYF. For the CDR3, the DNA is TGTGCCAGCAGTTCTATGATACTAGGGACAAGCTCTGGAAACACCATATATTTT.

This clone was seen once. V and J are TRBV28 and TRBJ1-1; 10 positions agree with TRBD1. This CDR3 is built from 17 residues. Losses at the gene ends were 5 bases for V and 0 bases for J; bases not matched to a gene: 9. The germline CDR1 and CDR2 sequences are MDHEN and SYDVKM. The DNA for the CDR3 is TGTGCCAGCAGTCTACGGGGGACAGGGGCGATGAACACTGAAGCTTTCTTT. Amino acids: CASSLRGTGAMNTEAFF.

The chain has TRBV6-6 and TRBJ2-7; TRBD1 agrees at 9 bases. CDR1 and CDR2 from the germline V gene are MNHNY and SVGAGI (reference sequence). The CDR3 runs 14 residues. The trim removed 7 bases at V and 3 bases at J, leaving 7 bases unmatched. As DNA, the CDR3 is TGTGCCAGCAATGTACAGGGGGCGATCTACGAGCAGTACTTC. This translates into CASNVQGAIYEQYF.

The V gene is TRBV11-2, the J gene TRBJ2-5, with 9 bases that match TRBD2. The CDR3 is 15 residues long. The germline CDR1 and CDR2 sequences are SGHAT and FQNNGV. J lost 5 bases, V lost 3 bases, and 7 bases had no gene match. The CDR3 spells CASSFDSGRWETQYF. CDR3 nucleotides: TGTGCCAGCAGCTTCGATAGCGGGAGATGGGAGACCCAGTACTTC.

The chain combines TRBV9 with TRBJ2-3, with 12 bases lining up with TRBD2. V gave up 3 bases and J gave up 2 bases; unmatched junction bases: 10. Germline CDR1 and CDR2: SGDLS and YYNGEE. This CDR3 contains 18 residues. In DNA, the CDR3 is TGTGCCAGCAGCGGAAAGACTAGCGGGGGCCCCTACACAGATACGCAGTATTTT. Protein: CASSGKTSGGPYTDTQYF.

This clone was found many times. This chain's CDR3 is CASSFRQSSYNEQFF. The CDR3, as DNA: TGTGCCAGCAGCTTTCGACAGAGCTCCTACAATGAGCAGTTCTTC. The genes are TRBV7-9 and TRBJ2-1; maybe TRBD1 (5 bases). V lost 3 bases to trimming and J lost 0 bases, with 9 bases between them. The V gene's germline CDR1 is SEHNR and CDR2 FQNEAQ (reference sequence). This CDR3 contains 15 residues. The full variable domain, in which reference TRBV7-9 and TRBJ2-1 provide the parts outside the CDR3, is DTGVSQNPRHKITKRGQNVTFRCDPISEHNRLYWYRQTLGQGPEFLTYFQNEAQLEKSRLLSDRFSAERPKGSFSTLEIQRTEQGDSAMYLCASSFRQSSYNEQFFGPGTRLTVL.

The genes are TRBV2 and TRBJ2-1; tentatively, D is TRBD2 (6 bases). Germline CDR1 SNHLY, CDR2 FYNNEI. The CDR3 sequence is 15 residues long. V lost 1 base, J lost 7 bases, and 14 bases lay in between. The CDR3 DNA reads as TGTGCCAGCAGTGAAGGGCGGGACCACTGGAATGAGCAGTTCTTC. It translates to CASSEGRDHWNEQFF.

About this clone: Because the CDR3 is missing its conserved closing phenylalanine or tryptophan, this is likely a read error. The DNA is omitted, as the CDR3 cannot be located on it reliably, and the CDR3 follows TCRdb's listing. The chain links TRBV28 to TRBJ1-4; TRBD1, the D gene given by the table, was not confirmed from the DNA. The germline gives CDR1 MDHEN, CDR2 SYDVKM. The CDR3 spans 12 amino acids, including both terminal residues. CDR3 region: CASSLDSNLPVL.

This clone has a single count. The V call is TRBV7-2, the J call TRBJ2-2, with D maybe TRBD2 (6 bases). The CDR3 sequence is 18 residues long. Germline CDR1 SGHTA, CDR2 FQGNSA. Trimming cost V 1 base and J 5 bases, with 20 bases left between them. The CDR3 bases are TGTGCCAGCAGCTTAGTCGCAATGGGCGCCGGGGGAACCGGGGAGCTGTTTTTT. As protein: CASSLVAMGAGGTGELFF.

For the CDR3, the DNA is TGTGCCAGCAGCTTGGCGCCGGGAAAGAACACTGAAGCTTTCTTT. It specifies CASSLAPGKNTEAFF. The chain employs TRBV5-4 and TRBJ1-1; D ambiguous. Germline V lookup: CDR1 SGHNT, CDR2 YYREEE (reference sequence). The CDR3 is made up of 15 amino acids. V shed 0 bases and J shed 1 base, with 10 bases lying between them.

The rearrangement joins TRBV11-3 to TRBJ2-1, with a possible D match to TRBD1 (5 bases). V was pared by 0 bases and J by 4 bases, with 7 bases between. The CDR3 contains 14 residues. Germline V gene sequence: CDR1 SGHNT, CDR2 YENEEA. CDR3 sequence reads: CASSLDSGYNEQFF. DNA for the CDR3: TGTGCCAGCAGCTTAGATTCAGGGTACAATGAGCAGTTCTTC.

In DNA, the CDR3 is TGTGCCAGCAGCCCCGGGGTACAGGGCCTCGGGGAGCTGTTTTTT. It yields the protein CASSPGVQGLGELFF. The J gene is TRBJ2-2, the V gene TRBV7-2, with a tentative D call TRBD1 (6 bases). Trimming took off 5 bases at V and 7 bases at J, with 17 bases between the two ends. Germline lookup yields CDR1 SGHTA and CDR2 FQGNSA. The CDR3 consists of 15 residues.

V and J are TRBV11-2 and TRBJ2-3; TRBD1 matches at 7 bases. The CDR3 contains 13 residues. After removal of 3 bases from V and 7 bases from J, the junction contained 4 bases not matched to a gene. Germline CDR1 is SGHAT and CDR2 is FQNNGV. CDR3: CASSFRQGNTQYF. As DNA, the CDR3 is TGTGCCAGCAGCTTCAGACAGGGAAATACGCAGTATTTT.

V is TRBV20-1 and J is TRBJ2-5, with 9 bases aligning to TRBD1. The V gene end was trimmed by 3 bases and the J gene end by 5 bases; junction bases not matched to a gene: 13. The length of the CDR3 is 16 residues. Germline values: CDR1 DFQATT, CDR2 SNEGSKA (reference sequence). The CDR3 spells CSASSTGTGYGETQYF. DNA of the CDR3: TGCAGTGCTAGTTCGACCGGGACAGGGTACGGGGAGACCCAGTACTTC.

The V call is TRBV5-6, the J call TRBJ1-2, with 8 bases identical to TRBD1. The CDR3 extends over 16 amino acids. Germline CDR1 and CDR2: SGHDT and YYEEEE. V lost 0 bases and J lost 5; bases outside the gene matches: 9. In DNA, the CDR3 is TGTGCCAGCAGCTTGGGTTTCGGGACAGGTCCTTATGGCTACACCTTC. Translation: CASSLGFGTGPYGYTF.

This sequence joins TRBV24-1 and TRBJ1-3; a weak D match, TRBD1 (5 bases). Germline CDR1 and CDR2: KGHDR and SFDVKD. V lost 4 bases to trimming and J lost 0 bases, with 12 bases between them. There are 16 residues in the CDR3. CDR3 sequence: CATSEAGHSSGNTIYF. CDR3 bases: TGTGCCACCAGTGAGGCAGGACACAGCTCTGGAAACACCATATATTTT.